These 19 T cell receptor beta chains were all obtained from the same sample, sequenced in a study of T cell repertoires in cytomegalovirus infection. What these receptors recognize is not known. MiXCR was run by TCRdb on the reads, yielding one entry per CDR3 protein. The sample consists of 900,000 to 950,000 distinct CDR3 sequences, under 40% of them appearing once. Sample: cultured CD8+ T cells from PBMCs, taken from culture after CMV antigen stimulation. The receptors come from a human donor in good health (CMV status not recorded). Some clones in this sample may be carry-over from other donors' samples.

This clonotype has a count of ten or more. The rearrangement uses TRBV7-6 and TRBJ1-4; possible D gene TRBD1, 5 bases. V lost 3 bases and J 7 bases, leaving 12 bases between the germline ends. From germline, CDR1 is SGHVS and CDR2 FNYEAQ. The CDR3 loop spans 14 amino acids. The chain's CDR3 is CASSLERGSEKLFF. The CDR3 DNA sequence: TGTGCCAGCAGCTTGGAAAGGGGCAGTGAAAAACTGTTTTTT.

A few counts support this clonotype. The gene calls are TRBV19 and TRBJ2-7; the match to TRBD1 covers 7 bases. Germline V lookup: CDR1 LNHDA, CDR2 SQIVND (reference sequence). Trimming at V came to 6 bases and at J to 4 bases, leaving 15 bases not matched to a gene. This CDR3 is 16 amino acids long. In DNA, the CDR3 is TGTGCCAGTAGCACGCCTGCAACAGGGGATATTTACGAGCAGTACTTC. It translates to CASSTPATGDIYEQYF. Variable domain in full (rest from reference TRBV19 and TRBJ2-7): DGGITQSPKYLFRKEGQNVTLSCEQNLNHDAMYWYRQDPGQGLRLIYYSQIVNDFQKGDIAEGYSVSREKKESFPLTVTSAQKNPTAFYLCASSTPATGDIYEQYFGPGTRLTVT.

Turning to this clonotype: One junction end disagrees with the germline gene, perhaps due to a read error. The chain joins TRBV12-3 or TRBV12-4 to TRBJ1-5; 7 bases are shared with TRBD1. This CDR3 has 14 amino acids. CDR3 nucleotide sequence: TGTGCCAGCAGTTTAGGGGGGGAGGGACAGCCCCGGCATTTT. This sequence encodes CASSLGGEGQPRHF.

This chain connects TRBV2 to TRBJ2-3; D possibly corresponds to TRBD1 (6 bases). Trimming pared 10 bases from V and 1 base from J, leaving 18 bases between. The germline V gene has CDR1 SNHLY and CDR2 FYNNEI. There are 15 residues in the CDR3. CDR3 sequence: CATPVWGLGTDTQYF. CDR3 nucleotides: TGTGCCACCCCAGTGTGGGGGCTGGGCACAGATACGCAGTATTTT.

The sample holds a few counts of this clonotype. The gene calls are TRBV19 and TRBJ1-5; D call uncertain. Germline lookup yields CDR1 LNHDA and CDR2 SQIVND (reference sequence). Trimming removed 10 bases from V and 9 bases from J, with 19 bases in between. The CDR3 has 13 amino acids. In nucleotides, the CDR3 is TGTGCCACCATGGACCAGGAAATCAGGCCCCAGCATTTT. Amino acids: CATMDQEIRPQHF.

J is TRBJ1-4 and V is TRBV10-3; 10 bases are a match to TRBD1. After removal of 4 bases from V and 8 bases from J, the junction contained 4 bases not matched to a gene. Germline lookup yields CDR1 ENHRY and CDR2 SYGVKD. The CDR3 sequence is 14 residues long. The CDR3 is CAISVSDRGEKLFF. In DNA, the CDR3 is TGTGCCATCAGTGTATCGGACAGGGGGGAAAAACTGTTTTTT.

This clonotype was detected a few times. The chain joins TRBV5-6 to TRBJ1-5; 7 positions match TRBD1. The J segment lost 0 bases and the V segment lost 2 bases, leaving 17 bases of the junction unmatched. In germline, CDR1 is SGHDT, CDR2 YYEEEE. The CDR3 loop spans 20 amino acids. The CDR3 DNA reads as TGTGCCAGCAGCTTCGACAGGGAGCGTAGACAAAACTATAGCAATCAGCCCCAGCATTTT. Translated, it gives CASSFDRERRQNYSNQPQHF.

In its sample, this clonotype was seen many times. The genes are TRBV7-6 and TRBJ1-2; D may be TRBD1 (5 bases). Trimming removed 1 base at V and 4 bases at J, with 13 bases between. Germline-derived CDR1 and CDR2 are SGHVS and FNYEAQ. This CDR3 has 15 amino acids. The CDR3 reads CASSLVIGGVYGYTF. The CDR3 region has the DNA TGTGCCAGCAGCTTAGTGATTGGGGGAGTCTATGGCTACACCTTC.

CDR3 amino acids: CASSQALAASYEQYF. The DNA of the CDR3 is TGTGCCAGCAGCCAAGCCCTAGCGGCTTCCTACGAGCAGTACTTC. This chain links TRBV4-2 with TRBJ2-7; 7 nucleotides align to TRBD2. The germline V gene has CDR1 LGHNA and CDR2 YNFKEQ. This CDR3 region has 15 residues. Unmatched junction bases numbered 4, after V lost 1 base and J lost 1 base.

This clonotype has more than one count but fewer than ten. The gene calls are TRBV6-2 or TRBV6-3 and TRBJ2-3; D is perhaps TRBD1 (6 bases). The CDR3 runs 15 residues. V dropped 8 bases and J dropped 0 bases, with 15 bases sitting between them. The germline V gene encodes CDR1 MNHEY and CDR2 SVGEGT. CDR3 in DNA: TGTGCCAGCCTTTCGATGACAGGTAGCACAGATACGCAGTATTTT. Translation: CASLSMTGSTDTQYF.

The chain is built from TRBV12-3 or TRBV12-4 and TRBJ2-7; tentatively, D is TRBD1 (6 bases). CDR3 length: 12 amino acids. V was clipped by 6 bases and J by 6 bases, with 12 bases between them. Here the CDR3 DNA reads TGTGCCAGCAGCCCTGGGACAAGCGAGCAGTACGTC. As protein: CASSPGTSEQYV.

The chain joins TRBV5-4 to TRBJ2-1, with 7 bases fitting TRBD2. Trimming took 4 bases from V and 5 from J; bases not matched to a gene: 6. The CDR3 is 14 amino acids. Germline V gene data show CDR1 as SGHNT and CDR2 as YYREEE (reference sequence). The CDR3 nucleotides are TGTGCCAGCAGCCGTGGGGGGGGGGACAATGAGCAGTTCTTC. Protein product: CASSRGGGDNEQFF.

This clonotype was recorded a few times. This sequence joins TRBV7-9 and TRBJ2-7; D uncertain. Germline values: CDR1 SEHNR, CDR2 FQNEAQ (reference sequence). V was shortened by 2 bases and J by 6 bases, with 8 bases between the two germline ends. The CDR3 is made up of 12 amino acids. The CDR3 sequence: CASSLSPREQYV. As DNA, the CDR3 is TGTGCCAGCAGCTTATCCCCTCGCGAGCAGTACGTC.

This clonotype was counted between two and nine times. V and J are TRBV18 and TRBJ2-1; D not certain. This CDR3 is 17 amino acids long. Per the germline V gene, CDR1 is KGHSH and CDR2 is LQKENI. Trimming stripped 0 bases from V and 3 bases from J, with 15 bases between. In DNA, the CDR3 is TGTGCCAGCTCACCACCTTGGCAGACCCAACGCTACAATGAGCAGTTCTTC. Protein sequence: CASSPPWQTQRYNEQFF. The whole variable domain, remainder taken from reference TRBV18 and TRBJ2-1, is NAGVMQNPRHLVRRRGQEARLRCSPMKGHSHVYWYRQLPEEGLKFMVYLQKENIIDESGMPKERFSAEFPKEGPSILRIQQVVRGDSAAYFCASSPPWQTQRYNEQFFGPGTRLTVL.

This clonotype was detected only a few times. V gene TRBV11-2 combines with J gene TRBJ2-7; D unresolved. This CDR3 contains 14 residues. Between the trimmed V and J ends, which lost 1 base and 4 bases, there was a span of 11 bases. Germline V gives CDR1 SGHAT, CDR2 FQNNGV. CDR3 loop: CASSLGPTAYEQYV. The CDR3 nucleotides read TGTGCCAGCAGCTTAGGTCCGACGGCGTACGAGCAGTACGTC.

This sequence joins TRBV5-4 and TRBJ2-7; 11 positions agree with TRBD1. V was clipped by 2 bases and J by 3 bases; unmatched bases: 7. Germline V gene data show CDR1 as SGHNT and CDR2 as YYREEE (reference sequence). The CDR3 is made up of 16 amino acids. The CDR3 protein is CASSLMDRGQGYEQYF. In DNA form, the CDR3 reads TGTGCCAGCAGCTTAATGGACAGGGGGCAAGGCTACGAGCAGTACTTC.

The rearrangement links TRBV4-1 to TRBJ1-1, with a weak D call TRBD1 (5 bases). Germline V lookup: CDR1 MGHRA, CDR2 YSYEKL. The CDR3 loop spans 15 amino acids. Trimming took off 8 bases at V and 1 base at J, with 17 bases between the two ends. CDR3 protein: CASGGEGMGNTEAFF. In DNA, the CDR3 is TGCGCCAGCGGAGGGGAGGGGATGGGGAACACTGAAGCTTTCTTT.

The CDR3 loop is CASTTLLGYALLGANVLTF. The CDR3 nucleotides are TGTGCCAGCACTACTCTGCTCGGATATGCGCTTTTGGGGGCCAACGTCCTGACTTTC. This chain uses TRBV27 with TRBJ2-6; D unresolved. This CDR3 is 19 amino acids long. Looked up from germline, CDR1 is MNHEY and CDR2 is SMNVEV (reference sequence). With 7 bases removed from V and 4 bases from J, the gap between germline ends came to 26 bases.

The V call is TRBV28, the J call TRBJ1-5; perhaps TRBD1 as D (6 bases). The CDR3 extends over 14 amino acids. V gave up 5 bases and J gave up 4 bases, with 12 bases separating them. Germline V gives CDR1 MDHEN, CDR2 SYDVKM. The chain's CDR3 is CASSQTGNNQPQHF. As DNA, the CDR3 is TGTGCCAGCAGTCAAACAGGGAATAATCAGCCCCAGCATTTT.